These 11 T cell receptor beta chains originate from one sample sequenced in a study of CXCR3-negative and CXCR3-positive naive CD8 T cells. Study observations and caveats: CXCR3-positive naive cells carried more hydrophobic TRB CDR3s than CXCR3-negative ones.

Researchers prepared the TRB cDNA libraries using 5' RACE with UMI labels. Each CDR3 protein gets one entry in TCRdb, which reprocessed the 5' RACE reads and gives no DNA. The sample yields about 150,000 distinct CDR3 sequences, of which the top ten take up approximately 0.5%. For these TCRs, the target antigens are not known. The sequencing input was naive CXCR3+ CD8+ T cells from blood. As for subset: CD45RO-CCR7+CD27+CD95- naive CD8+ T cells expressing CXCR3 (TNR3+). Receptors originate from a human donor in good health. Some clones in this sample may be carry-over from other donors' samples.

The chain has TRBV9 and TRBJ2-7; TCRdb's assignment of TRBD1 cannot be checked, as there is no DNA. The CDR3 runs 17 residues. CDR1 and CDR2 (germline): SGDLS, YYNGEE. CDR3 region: CASSPKPSGTEFYEQYF.

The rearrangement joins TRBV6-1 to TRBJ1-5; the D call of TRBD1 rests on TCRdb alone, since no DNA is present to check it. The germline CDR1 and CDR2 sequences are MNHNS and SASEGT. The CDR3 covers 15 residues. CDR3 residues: CASSDGTGSNQPQHF.

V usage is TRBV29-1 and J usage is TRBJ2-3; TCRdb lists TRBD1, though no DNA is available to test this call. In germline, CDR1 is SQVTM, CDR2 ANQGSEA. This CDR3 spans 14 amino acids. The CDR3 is CSGARDSSTDTQYF.

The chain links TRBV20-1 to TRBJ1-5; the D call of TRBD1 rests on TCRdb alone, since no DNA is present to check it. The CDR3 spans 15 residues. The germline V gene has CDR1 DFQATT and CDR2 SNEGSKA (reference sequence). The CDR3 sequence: CSARGTGLVSQPQHF.

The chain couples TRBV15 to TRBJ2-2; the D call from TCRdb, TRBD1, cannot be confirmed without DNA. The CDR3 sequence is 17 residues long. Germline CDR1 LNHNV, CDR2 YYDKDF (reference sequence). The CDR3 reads CATSRDRGQGAGGELFF.

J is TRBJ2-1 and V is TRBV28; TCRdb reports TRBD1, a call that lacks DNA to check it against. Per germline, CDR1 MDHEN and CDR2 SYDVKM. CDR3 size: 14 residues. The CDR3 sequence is CASSRDTLYNEQFF.

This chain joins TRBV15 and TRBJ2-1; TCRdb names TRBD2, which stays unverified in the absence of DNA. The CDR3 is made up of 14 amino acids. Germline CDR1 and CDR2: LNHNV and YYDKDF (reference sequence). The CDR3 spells CATSRDEGSNEPFF.

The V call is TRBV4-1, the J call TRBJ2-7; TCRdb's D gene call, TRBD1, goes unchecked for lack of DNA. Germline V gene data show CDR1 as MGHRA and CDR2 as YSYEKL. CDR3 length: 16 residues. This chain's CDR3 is CASSPAPGRRHYEQYF.

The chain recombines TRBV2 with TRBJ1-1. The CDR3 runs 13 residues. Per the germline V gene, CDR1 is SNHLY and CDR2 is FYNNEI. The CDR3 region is CASSVLRDTEAFF.

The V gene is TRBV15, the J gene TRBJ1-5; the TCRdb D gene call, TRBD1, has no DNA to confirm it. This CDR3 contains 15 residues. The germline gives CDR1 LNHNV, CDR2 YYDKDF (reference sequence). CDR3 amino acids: CATSRDRGSGQPQHF. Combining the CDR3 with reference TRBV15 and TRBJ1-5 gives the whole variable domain DAMVIQNPRYQVTQFGKPVTLSCSQTLNHNVMYWYQQKSSQAPKLLFHYYDKDFNNEADTPDNFQSRRPNTSFCFLDIRSPGLGDTAMYLCATSRDRGSGQPQHFGDGTRLSIL.

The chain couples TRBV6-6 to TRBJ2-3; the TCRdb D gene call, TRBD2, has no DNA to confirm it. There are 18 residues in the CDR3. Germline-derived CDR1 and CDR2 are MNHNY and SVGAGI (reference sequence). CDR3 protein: CASSYSGLALSGTDTQYF.